The entry below describes one TCR beta chain. Its antigen is currently unknown. This specimen comes from a study of cytomegalovirus exposure and HLA in healthy donors. Study-wide findings and caveats: Subsequent analysis found a tendency for first-cohort TCR clusters to co-occur within the approximately 130 validation repertoires. Among TCR beta chains, those listed as cytomegalovirus-associated numbered some 170.

Germline CDR1 and CDR2: LNHNV and YYDKDF (reference sequence). The V gene lost 2 bases and the J gene lost 2 bases, with 4 bases spanning the gap. The CDR3 has 13 amino acids. Assay: immunoSEQ multiplex PCR; the TCRdb copy retains only in-frame clones and omits some. Of tens of thousands of clones in the sample, roughly nine tenths were seen once. This TCR was recovered from a young man in good health and CMV-seronegative. J is TRBJ2-1 and V is TRBV15; no reliable D call. Sequencing was done on a sample of PBMCs. Here the CDR3 reads CATSRQTYNEQFF. As DNA, the CDR3 is TGTGCCACCAGCAGACAAACCTACAATGAGCAGTTCTTC. The entire variable domain, with the rest obtained from reference TRBV15 and TRBJ2-1, is as follows: DAMVIQNPRYQVTQFGKPVTLSCSQTLNHNVMYWYQQKSSQAPKLLFHYYDKDFNNEADTPDNFQSRRPNTSFCFLDIRSPGLGDTAMYLCATSRQTYNEQFFGPGTRLTVL.